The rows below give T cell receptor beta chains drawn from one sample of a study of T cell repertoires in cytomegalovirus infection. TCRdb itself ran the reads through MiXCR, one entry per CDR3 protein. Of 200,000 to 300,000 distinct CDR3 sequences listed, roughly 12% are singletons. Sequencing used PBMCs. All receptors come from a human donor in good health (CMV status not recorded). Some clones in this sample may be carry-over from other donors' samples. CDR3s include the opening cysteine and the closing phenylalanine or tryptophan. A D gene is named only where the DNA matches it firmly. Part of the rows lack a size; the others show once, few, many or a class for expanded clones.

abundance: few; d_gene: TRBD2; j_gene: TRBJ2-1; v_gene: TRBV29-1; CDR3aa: CSARLAGSYNEQFF; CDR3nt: TGCAGCGCCCGACTAGCGGGCTCCTACAATGAGCAGTTCTTC
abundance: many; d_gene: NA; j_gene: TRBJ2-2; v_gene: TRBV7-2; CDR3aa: CASSLQARTANTGELFF; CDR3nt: TGTGCCAGCAGCCTGCAGGCCCGGACAGCGAACACCGGGGAGCTGTTTTTT
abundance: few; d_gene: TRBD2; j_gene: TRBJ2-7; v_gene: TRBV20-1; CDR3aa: CSASGLADYEQYF; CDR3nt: TGCAGTGCCTCGGGACTAGCGGATTACGAGCAGTACTTC
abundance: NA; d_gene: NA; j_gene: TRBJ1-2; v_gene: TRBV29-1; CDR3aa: CSALGGAANYGYTF; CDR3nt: TGCAGCGCCCTTGGGGGGGCAGCGAACTATGGCTACACCTTC
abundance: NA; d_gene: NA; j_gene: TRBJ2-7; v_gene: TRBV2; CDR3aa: CASSKTGRYEQYF; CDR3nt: TGTGCCAGCAGCAAGACAGGGAGGTACGAGCAGTACTTC
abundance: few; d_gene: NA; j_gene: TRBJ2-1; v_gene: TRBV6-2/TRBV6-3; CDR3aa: CASGDVYEQFF; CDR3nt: TGTGCCAGCGGGGACGTGTATGAGCAGTTCTTC
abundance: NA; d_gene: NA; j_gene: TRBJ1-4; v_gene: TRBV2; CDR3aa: CASSEGRTGGEKLFF; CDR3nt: TGTGCCAGCAGTGAAGGCCGCACGGGGGGAGAAAAACTGTTTTTT
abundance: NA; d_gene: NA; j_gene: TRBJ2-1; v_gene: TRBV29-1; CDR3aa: CSGASFGYNEQFF; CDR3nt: TGCAGCGGGGCCTCTTTCGGATACAATGAGCAGTTCTTC
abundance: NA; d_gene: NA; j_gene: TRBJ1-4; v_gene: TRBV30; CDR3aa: CAWTRLNEKLFF; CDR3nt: TGTGCCTGGACCCGACTTAATGAAAAACTGTTTTTT
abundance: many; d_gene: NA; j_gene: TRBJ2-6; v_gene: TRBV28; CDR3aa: CASSLLIAGRGGSGANVLTF; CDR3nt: TGTGCCAGCAGTTTATTGATAGCGGGCAGGGGAGGGTCTGGGGCCAACGTCCTGACTTTC
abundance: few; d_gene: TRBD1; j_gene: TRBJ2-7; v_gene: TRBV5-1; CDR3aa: CASSSPGTGDLSEQYF; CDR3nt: TGCGCCAGCAGCTCTCCGGGGACAGGAGACCTAAGCGAGCAGTACTTC
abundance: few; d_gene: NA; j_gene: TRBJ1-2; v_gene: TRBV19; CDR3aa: CASSKPTGRGLLYGYTF; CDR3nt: TGTGCCAGTAGTAAGCCCACAGGCAGGGGCCTCCTCTATGGCTACACCTTC
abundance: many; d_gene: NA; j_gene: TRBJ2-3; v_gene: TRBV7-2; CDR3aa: CASSPNGHGADTQYF; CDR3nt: TGTGCCAGCAGCCCTAATGGCCATGGGGCAGATACGCAGTATTTT
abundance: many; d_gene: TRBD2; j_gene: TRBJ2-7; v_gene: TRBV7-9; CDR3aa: CASSRSMSGFVTSGPSYEQYF; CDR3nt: TGTGCCAGCAGCCGATCCATGTCAGGGTTCGTGACTAGCGGACCCTCCTACGAGCAGTACTTC
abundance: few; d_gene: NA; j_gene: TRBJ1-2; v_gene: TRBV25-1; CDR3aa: CASSVSGNYGYTF; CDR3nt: TGTGCCAGCAGTGTTTCAGGGAACTATGGCTACACCTTC
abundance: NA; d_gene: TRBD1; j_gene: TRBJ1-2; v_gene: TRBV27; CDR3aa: CASSPPDRGWDGYTF; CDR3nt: TGTGCCAGCAGTCCCCCGGACAGGGGCTGGGATGGCTACACCTTC
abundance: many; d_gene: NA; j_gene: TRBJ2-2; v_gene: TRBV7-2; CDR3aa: CASSLASGAHTGELFF; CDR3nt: TGTGCCAGCAGCTTAGCCTCAGGGGCACACACCGGGGAGCTGTTTTTT
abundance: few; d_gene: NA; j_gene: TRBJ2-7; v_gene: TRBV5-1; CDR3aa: CASSLDQGSHEQYF; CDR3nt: TGCGCCAGCAGCTTGGATCAGGGGTCTCACGAGCAGTACTTC
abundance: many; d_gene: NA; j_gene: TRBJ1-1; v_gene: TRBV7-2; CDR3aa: CASSTRRGDAFF; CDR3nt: TGTGCCAGCAGCACACGGCGGGGTGATGCTTTCTTT
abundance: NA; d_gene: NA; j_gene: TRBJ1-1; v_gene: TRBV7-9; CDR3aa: CASSLGEMNTEAFF; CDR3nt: TGTGCCAGCAGCTTAGGAGAGATGAACACTGAAGCTTTCTTT
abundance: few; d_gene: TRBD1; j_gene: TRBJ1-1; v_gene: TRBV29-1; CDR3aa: CSAKGSGTARNTEAFF; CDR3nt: TGCAGCGCCAAGGGGTCCGGGACAGCGAGGAACACTGAAGCTTTCTTT
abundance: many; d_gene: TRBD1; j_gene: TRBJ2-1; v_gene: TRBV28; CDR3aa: CASRGQVTRYNEQFF; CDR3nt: TGTGCCAGCAGGGGACAGGTAACTCGGTACAATGAGCAGTTCTTC
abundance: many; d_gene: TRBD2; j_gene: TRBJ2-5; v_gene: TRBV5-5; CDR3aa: CASSLNSGSGETQYF; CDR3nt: TGTGCCAGCAGCTTGAATAGCGGGAGTGGGGAGACCCAGTACTTC
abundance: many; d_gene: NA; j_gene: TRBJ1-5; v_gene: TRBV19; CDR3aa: CASRRGQGSGPQHF; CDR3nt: TGTGCCAGCCGTCGGGGGCAGGGCTCAGGGCCCCAGCATTTT